Here is one T cell receptor beta chain with its context. This specimen belongs to a study of OX40 agonist ivuxolimab in advanced cancers. The length of the CDR3 is 14 residues. Germline loops: CDR1 KGHSH, CDR2 LQKENI. The germline V and J ends were trimmed by 0 bases and 1 base, with 3 bases remaining between them. This table comes from immunoSEQ multiplex PCR, and its TCRdb copy is limited to in-frame clones, with some not included. The table lists about 7,900 clones, about 88% of them singletons. Sample: CD4+ or CD8+ T cells sorted from blood, taken in a trial of the OX40 agonist ivuxolimab. This TCR derives from an adult with an advanced solid tumor such as melanoma, head and neck, liver or kidney cancer. V is TRBV18 and J is TRBJ2-2; D unclear. The CDR3 is CASSPPMNTGELFF. CDR3 nucleotide sequence: TGTGCCAGCTCACCACCCATGAACACCGGGGAGCTGTTTTTT.